The 31 T cell receptor beta chains below were found in one sample sequenced in a study of cytomegalovirus exposure and HLA in healthy donors. Vbeta (60) and Jbeta (13) primers were used in the PCR. Profiled with immunoSEQ multiplex PCR; TCRdb holds only in-frame clones, not every one. This sample's table reports roughly 80,000 clones. Material for sequencing was PBMCs. All receptors come from a girl under 18 in good health and CMV-seropositive.

The rearrangement uses TRBV6-1 and TRBJ2-2; TRBD1 is a possible D gene (5 bases). Germline V CDR1 and CDR2: MNHNS, SASEGT. V lost 4 bases to trimming and J lost 0 bases, with 12 bases between them. This CDR3 region has 16 residues. CDR3 nucleotides: TGTGCCAGCAGTGGTACAGGCCGCCCGAACACCGGGGAGCTGTTTTTT. This translates into CASSGTGRPNTGELFF.

This chain joins TRBV7-3 and TRBJ2-3; D is unresolved. Germline V lookup: CDR1 SGHTA, CDR2 FQGTGA. The CDR3 contains 13 residues. Trimming pared 2 bases from V and 5 bases from J, leaving 8 bases between. This CDR3 reads CASSLQDGDTQYF. The CDR3 nucleotides read TGTGCCAGCAGCTTACAGGATGGAGATACGCAGTATTTT. Based on the CDR3 plus reference TRBV7-3 and TRBJ2-3, the full variable domain is GAGVSQTPSNKVTEKGKYVELRCDPISGHTALYWYRQSLGQGPEFLIYFQGTGAADDSGLPNDRFFAVRPEGSVSTLKIQRTERGDSAVYLCASSLQDGDTQYFGPGTRLTVL.

The chain recombines TRBV4-1 with TRBJ1-5, with no clear D. Germline V lookup: CDR1 MGHRA, CDR2 YSYEKL. V was trimmed by 4 bases and J by 8 bases, leaving 15 bases between them. The CDR3 sequence is 14 residues long. The CDR3 loop is CASSLPEGGEPQHF. Written as DNA, the CDR3 is TGCGCCAGCAGCCTACCCGAGGGCGGAGAGCCCCAGCATTTT.

The J gene is TRBJ1-5, the V gene TRBV5-5; weak D call: TRBD1 (5 bases). The CDR3 contains 14 residues. The V and J ends lost 2 bases and 10 bases respectively, with 16 bases between them. Germline lookup yields CDR1 SGHKS and CDR2 YYEKEE (reference sequence). The CDR3: CASSFGHQSDPQHF. Written as DNA, the CDR3 is TGTGCCAGCAGCTTCGGACACCAAAGCGATCCCCAGCATTTT.

This chain joins TRBV7-2 and TRBJ1-2, with TRBD1 matching 7 bases. Trimming took 0 bases from V and 8 from J; bases not matched to a gene: 6. The CDR3 extends over 14 amino acids. CDR1 is SGHTA, CDR2 FQGNSA, per germline. CDR3 sequence: CASSLASDRDGYTF. CDR3 nucleotide sequence: TGTGCCAGCAGCTTAGCTTCCGACAGGGACGGCTACACCTTC.

The V call is TRBV19, the J call TRBJ2-7; D perhaps matches TRBD2 (5 bases). CDR3 length: 16 residues. Germline CDR1 reads LNHDA; CDR2 reads SQIVND (reference sequence). V was shortened by 3 bases and J by 2 bases, with 17 bases between the two germline ends. The CDR3 is CASSISAGHTPYEQYF. The DNA of the CDR3 is TGTGCCAGTAGTATTTCGGCGGGCCATACTCCCTACGAGCAGTACTTC.

Of note for this clone: An end of the junction does not agree with germline; a read error may underlie this. Other DNA sequences from this sample encode an identical CDR3 as well. The rearrangement joins TRBV9 to TRBJ2-2; 7 nucleotides match TRBD1. The length of the CDR3 is 15 residues. Germline V gene sequence: CDR1 SGDLS, CDR2 YYNGEE. The CDR3 sequence: CASSARTGNTGELFF. The CDR3, as DNA: TGCGCCAGCAGCGCCCGGACAGGGAACACCGGGGAGCTGTTTTTT.

Here the CDR3 DNA reads TGCGCCAGCAGCCAAGGGCGATCCGGGACAGGGGGGACCCAGTACTTC. Its translation is CASSQGRSGTGGTQYF. The V gene is TRBV4-1, the J gene TRBJ2-5; the match to TRBD1 covers 11 bases. The CDR3 totals 16 residues. Per germline, CDR1 MGHRA and CDR2 YSYEKL. V lost 1 base to trimming and J lost 7 bases; unmatched junction nucleotides: 8.

The chain is built from TRBV9 and TRBJ1-2; 8 nucleotides align to TRBD1. V gave up 4 bases and J gave up 7 bases; unmatched junction bases: 12. This CDR3 has 15 residues. CDR1 is SGDLS, CDR2 YYNGEE, per germline. Written as DNA, the CDR3 is TGTGCCAGCAGCATAAGGACTGGACAGGGCCCTGGCTACACCTTC. Its translation: CASSIRTGQGPGYTF.

The chain couples TRBV28 to TRBJ1-2; D is unresolved. The V and J ends lost 7 bases and 8 bases respectively, with 14 bases between them. CDR3 size: 12 residues. Germline CDR1 reads MDHEN; CDR2 reads SYDVKM. The CDR3 DNA reads as TGTGCCAGCACCCTTCAAGGAGAAGGCTACACCTTC. Protein: CASTLQGEGYTF.

The rearrangement uses TRBV15 and TRBJ1-5; weak D call: TRBD1 (5 bases). Trimming pared 1 base from V and 1 base from J, leaving 11 bases between. Germline-derived CDR1 and CDR2 are LNHNV and YYDKDF (reference sequence). This CDR3 has 16 residues. The CDR3: CATSRVSGGSNQPQHF. CDR3 nucleotide sequence: TGTGCCACCAGCAGAGTATCGGGGGGAAGCAATCAGCCCCAGCATTTT.

The CDR3 sequence: CASSDFALSGALHF. The CDR3 DNA sequence: TGTGCCAGCAGTGATTTTGCCCTATCCGGGGCCCTCCACTTT. The V call is TRBV4-2, the J call TRBJ1-6, with D unresolved. Germline CDR1 LGHNA, CDR2 YNFKEQ. CDR3 size: 14 residues. V lost 6 bases to trimming and J lost 14 bases, with 20 bases between them.

V usage is TRBV27 and J usage is TRBJ2-2; D uncertain. The V end lost 2 bases, the J end lost 3 bases, and 7 bases lay between the germline ends. The CDR3 is made up of 14 amino acids. CDR1 MNHEY and CDR2 SMNVEV come from the germline V gene (reference sequence). The CDR3 loop is CASSLAHDTGELFF. Here the CDR3 DNA reads TGTGCCAGCAGTTTAGCACACGACACCGGGGAGCTGTTTTTT.

Regarding this clone: One junction end disagrees with the germline gene, perhaps due to a read error. The chain couples TRBV29-1 to TRBJ2-1; a possible D gene is TRBD1 (8 bases). Germline V gene sequence: CDR1 SQVTM, CDR2 ANQGSEA. The CDR3 contains 14 residues. CDR3 in DNA: TGCAGCGTTCACAGGGGGGGCTCCGACAATGAGCAGTTCTTC. It codes for CSVHRGGSDNEQFF.

The V call is TRBV4-1, the J call TRBJ2-5; TRBD2 might be the D (6 bases). Germline assignment: CDR1 MGHRA and CDR2 YSYEKL. The V end lost 8 bases, the J end lost 2 bases, and 12 bases lay between the germline ends. The CDR3 contains 13 residues. CDR3: CASRGALQETQYF. CDR3 nucleotides: TGCGCCAGCCGCGGGGCTTTACAAGAGACCCAGTACTTC.

The rearrangement joins TRBV5-1 to TRBJ1-2; perhaps TRBD1 as D (6 bases). V lost 4 bases and J lost 2, with 12 bases in between. CDR1 is SGHRS, CDR2 YFSETQ, per germline. The CDR3 spans 14 residues. CDR3 loop: CASSIGGPNYGYTF. Written as DNA, the CDR3 is TGCGCCAGCAGCATCGGGGGGCCGAACTATGGCTACACCTTC.

The chain has TRBV4-3 and TRBJ2-5; D might be TRBD1 (6 bases). Trimming pared 2 bases from V and 5 bases from J, leaving 9 bases between. In germline, CDR1 is LGHNA, CDR2 YSLEER. The CDR3 totals 13 residues. CDR3 protein: CASSQQGSETQYF. Written as DNA, the CDR3 is TGCGCCAGCAGCCAACAGGGGAGCGAGACCCAGTACTTC.

The chain links TRBV6-6 to TRBJ1-1; D uncertain. This CDR3 has 12 amino acids. Germline values: CDR1 MNHNY, CDR2 SVGAGI (reference sequence). The ends were cut back, 10 bases at V and 8 bases at J, with 17 bases in the middle. CDR3 DNA sequence: TGTGCCATTACGACCGGGAGGGAGGAAGCTTTCTTT. It translates to CAITTGREEAFF.

The CDR3 nucleotides are TGTGCCAGCAGCTCAGGGGCGATGAACACTGAAGCTTTCTTT. This sequence encodes CASSSGAMNTEAFF. The chain couples TRBV28 to TRBJ1-1; possibly TRBD1 for D (6 bases). The CDR3 has 14 amino acids. In germline, CDR1 is MDHEN, CDR2 SYDVKM. The ends were cut back, 6 bases at V and 0 bases at J, with 11 bases in the middle.

The V call is TRBV9, the J call TRBJ1-1, with D unresolved. The CDR3 has 14 amino acids. Germline V gene sequence: CDR1 SGDLS, CDR2 YYNGEE. V lost 0 bases and J 1 base, leaving 7 bases between the germline ends. CDR3: CASSVGLGNTEAFF. The CDR3 region has the DNA TGTGCCAGCAGCGTAGGACTGGGGAACACTGAAGCTTTCTTT.

V and J are TRBV19 and TRBJ1-6; D possibly corresponds to TRBD1 (5 bases). Germline loops: CDR1 LNHDA, CDR2 SQIVND (reference sequence). The CDR3 totals 13 residues. V was clipped by 5 bases and J by 7 bases, with 9 bases between them. The CDR3 DNA sequence: TGTGCCAGTAGTCCAGCAGGGAATTCACCCCTCCACTTT. As protein: CASSPAGNSPLHF.

Turning to this clone: At the DNA level, this CDR3 is encoded by other sequences in the same sample as well. V gene TRBV30 combines with J gene TRBJ1-6; 8 nucleotides align to TRBD1. The CDR3 runs to 14 residues. V shed 5 bases, J shed 1 base, and the junction held 1 base outside the gene matches. The germline CDR1 and CDR2 sequences are GTSNPN and SVGIG (reference sequence). The CDR3 loop reads CAWRQGSYNSPLHF. DNA of the CDR3: TGTGCCTGGCGACAGGGGTCCTATAATTCACCCCTCCACTTT.

The CDR3 region is CSVLSAAEAFF. CDR3 coding DNA: TGCAGCGTTCTGTCCGCAGCTGAAGCTTTCTTT. The chain links TRBV29-1 to TRBJ1-1, with unresolved D. V gave up 5 bases and J gave up 6 bases, with 10 bases separating them. Germline CDR1 is SQVTM and CDR2 is ANQGSEA. The CDR3 is 11 residues long.

The chain is built from TRBV5-1 and TRBJ1-1; possibly TRBD1 for D (5 bases). V gave up 4 bases and J gave up 0 bases, with 13 bases separating them. CDR3 length equals 15 residues. The germline V gene encodes CDR1 SGHRS and CDR2 YFSETQ. CDR3 loop: CASSPRPDMNTEAFF. The DNA for the CDR3 is TGCGCCAGCAGCCCCCGCCCGGACATGAACACTGAAGCTTTCTTT.

V gene TRBV4-1 combines with J gene TRBJ1-2, with D perhaps TRBD1 (5 bases). Germline V gives CDR1 MGHRA, CDR2 YSYEKL. The CDR3 is 17 residues long. Trimming stripped 0 bases from V and 3 bases from J, with 17 bases between. The CDR3 region is CASSQDPGQPGYYGYTF. The DNA of the CDR3 is TGCGCCAGCAGCCAAGACCCTGGACAACCCGGATACTATGGCTACACCTTC.

The CDR3 DNA reads as TGCGCCAGCAGCCAACGACTAGCTGGAGAGACCCAGTACTTC. It encodes CASSQRLAGETQYF. The gene calls are TRBV4-1 and TRBJ2-5, with 7 nucleotides matching TRBD2. V gave up 2 bases and J gave up 4 bases; unmatched junction bases: 4. Germline V gives CDR1 MGHRA, CDR2 YSYEKL. This CDR3 has 14 amino acids.

The CDR3 DNA reads TGTGCCAGCAGCTACCTAGCGGGGGGGCGGAATGAGCAGTTCTTC. Translated, it gives CASSYLAGGRNEQFF. This rearrangement joins TRBV7-9 to TRBJ2-1, with 12 bases that match TRBD2. Trimming took 4 bases from V and 7 from J; bases not matched to a gene: 5. Per germline, CDR1 SEHNR and CDR2 FQNEAQ (reference sequence). The CDR3 is 15 residues long.

The chain carries TRBV5-4 and TRBJ2-2, with D perhaps TRBD2 (6 bases). In germline, CDR1 is SGHNT, CDR2 YYREEE (reference sequence). Trimming took off 1 base at V and 5 bases at J, with 12 bases between the two ends. The CDR3 length is 15 residues. The CDR3 spells CASSLRGTSTGELFF. The CDR3, as DNA: TGTGCCAGCAGCTTGCGGGGGACGTCGACCGGGGAGCTGTTTTTT.

V and J are TRBV5-1 and TRBJ2-2, with D possibly TRBD2 on 7 matching bases. With 3 bases removed from V and 3 bases from J, the gap between germline ends came to 12 bases. Germline V CDR1 and CDR2: SGHRS, YFSETQ. The CDR3 loop spans 15 amino acids. The CDR3 DNA reads as TGCGCCAGCAGCTCAGGGGAGGGGTACACCGGGGAGCTGTTTTTT. As protein: CASSSGEGYTGELFF.

The genes are TRBV4-3 and TRBJ2-7, with D possibly being TRBD1 (6 bases). CDR3 length: 16 amino acids. Trimming removed 0 bases at V and 4 bases at J, with 16 bases between. Per germline, CDR1 LGHNA and CDR2 YSLEER. The CDR3 sequence is CASSQEFWGQGYEQYF. The CDR3 DNA sequence: TGCGCCAGCAGCCAAGAATTCTGGGGGCAGGGGTACGAGCAGTACTTC.

The chain joins TRBV5-6 to TRBJ2-5; D is ambiguous. V lost 5 bases and J 4 bases, leaving 15 bases between the germline ends. The CDR3 is 14 residues long. The germline gives CDR1 SGHDT, CDR2 YYEEEE. The CDR3 nucleotides are TGTGCCAGCAGGTCAATAAGCTTCGGAGAGACCCAGTACTTC. It yields the protein CASRSISFGETQYF. Supplemented by reference TRBV5-6 and TRBJ2-5, the full variable domain reads DAGVTQSPTHLIKTRGQQVTLRCSPKSGHDTVSWYQQALGQGPQFIFQYYEEEERQRGNFPDRFSGHQFPNYSSELNVNALLLGDSALYLCASRSISFGETQYFGPGTRLLVL.